A single sample gave rise to the 13 T cell receptor beta chains below, sequenced in a study of cytomegalovirus exposure and HLA in healthy donors. The assay was immunoSEQ multiplex PCR, and TCRdb's table has in-frame clones only and misses some. Among some 340,000 clones listed, around 90% were seen once. The source material was PBMCs. These receptors were obtained from a woman in her twenties or thirties in good health and CMV-seropositive.

The chain employs TRBV7-9 and TRBJ2-7; 8 bases map to TRBD1. CDR3 length equals 16 residues. With V trimmed by 4 bases and J by 4 bases, 12 bases remained unmatched. Germline V gene lookup returns CDR1 SEHNR and CDR2 FQNEAQ (reference sequence). The CDR3 loop is CASSSFPGQGEYEQYF. The CDR3 region has the DNA TGTGCCAGCAGCTCCTTTCCCGGACAGGGAGAGTACGAGCAGTACTTC.

This clone was seen just once. This rearrangement joins TRBV4-1 to TRBJ2-7; no firm D call. This CDR3 is 13 amino acids long. Trimming cost V 1 base and J 1 base, with 5 bases left between them. Germline values: CDR1 MGHRA, CDR2 YSYEKL. In DNA form, the CDR3 reads TGCGCCAGCAGCCAAGTCGGATCCTACGAGCAGTACTTC. This encodes CASSQVGSYEQYF.

J is TRBJ2-7 and V is TRBV6-5; 8 nucleotides match TRBD2. The CDR3 runs to 15 residues. Losses at the gene ends were 3 bases for V and 2 bases for J; bases not matched to a gene: 6. The germline V gene has CDR1 MNHEY and CDR2 SVGAGI. The CDR3 reads CASSYAGLGTYEQYF. As DNA, the CDR3 is TGTGCCAGCAGTTATGCGGGACTAGGAACCTACGAGCAGTACTTC.

This clone was seen a single time. This rearrangement joins TRBV7-8 to TRBJ1-3; TRBD1 matches at 11 bases. In germline, CDR1 is SGHVS, CDR2 FQNEAQ. The ends lost 4 bases at V and 5 bases at J; junction bases unmatched: 7. This CDR3 is built from 16 residues. The CDR3 DNA reads TGTGCCAGCAGCTCGGCCGGGACAGGGGGTAGAAACACCATATATTTT. Translated: CASSSAGTGGRNTIYF.

The chain couples TRBV7-9 to TRBJ2-1; D call uncertain. The CDR3 runs to 17 residues. In germline, CDR1 is SEHNR, CDR2 FQNEAQ (reference sequence). Trimming pared 4 bases from V and 5 bases from J, leaving 21 bases between. In DNA form, the CDR3 reads TGTGCCAGCAGCTCGCCTGACGTGGGCTTTGGGGACAATGAGCAGTTCTTC. Its translation: CASSSPDVGFGDNEQFF.

This clone was observed once. The V gene is TRBV4-3, the J gene TRBJ2-3; D is tentatively TRBD1 or TRBD2 (6 bases each). Trimming stripped 0 bases from V and 2 bases from J, with 9 bases between. There are 15 residues in the CDR3. CDR1 is LGHNA and CDR2 is YSLEER in the germline V gene. Here the CDR3 reads CASSQDSGATDTQYF. CDR3 DNA sequence: TGCGCCAGCAGCCAAGATTCGGGGGCCACAGATACGCAGTATTTT.

The rearrangement uses TRBV5-4 and TRBJ1-1, with 7 nucleotides matching TRBD1. Germline V lookup: CDR1 SGHNT, CDR2 YYREEE (reference sequence). Germline trimming cut 3 bases from V and 1 base from J; bases unmatched to any gene: 6. The CDR3 spans 15 residues. CDR3 in amino acids: CASSSVKGANTEAFF. As DNA, the CDR3 is TGTGCCAGCAGCTCGGTAAAGGGGGCGAACACTGAAGCTTTCTTT. Variable domain in full (rest from reference TRBV5-4 and TRBJ1-1): ETGVTQSPTHLIKTRGQQVTLRCSSQSGHNTVSWYQQALGQGPQFIFQYYREEENGRGNFPPRFSGLQFPNYSSELNVNALELDDSALYLCASSSVKGANTEAFFGQGTRLTVV.

The J gene is TRBJ2-1, the V gene TRBV19; 10 bases fit TRBD2. The CDR3 has 16 amino acids. The junction had 4 bases not matched to a gene; V was cut back by 3 bases and J by 2 bases. The germline CDR1 and CDR2 sequences are LNHDA and SQIVND (reference sequence). CDR3 coding DNA: TGTGCCAGTAGTATCGGTAGCGGGAGGACCTACAATGAGCAGTTCTTC. Translated: CASSIGSGRTYNEQFF.

This rearrangement joins TRBV6-1 to TRBJ2-5; D possibly matches TRBD1 or TRBD2 (5 bases each). Germline V CDR1 and CDR2: MNHNS, SASEGT. The ends were cut back, 6 bases at V and 5 bases at J, with 16 bases in the middle. The CDR3 consists of 14 residues. CDR3 nucleotide sequence: TGTGCCAGCAGGGAAACCCATTGGGGGGAGACCCAGTACTTC. The encoded protein is CASRETHWGETQYF.

The CDR3 here is CASSLEAALGSPLHF. The CDR3 DNA sequence: TGTGCCAGCAGCTTGGAGGCAGCCTTGGGTTCACCCCTCCACTTT. The rearrangement links TRBV5-6 to TRBJ1-6; no clear D. The germline gives CDR1 SGHDT, CDR2 YYEEEE. The CDR3 runs 15 residues. Trimming removed 0 bases at V and 9 bases at J, with 13 bases between.

The chain uses TRBV6-6 and TRBJ2-2, with TRBD2 as a possible D gene (6 bases). Germline V gene sequence: CDR1 MNHNY, CDR2 SVGAGI (reference sequence). The CDR3 runs 15 residues. Trimming took 6 bases from V and 6 from J, leaving 17 bases between them. The CDR3 reads CASRSGTPNAGELFF. In DNA form, the CDR3 reads TGTGCCAGCAGATCCGGGACTCCTAACGCCGGGGAGCTGTTTTTT.

The chain employs TRBV5-1 and TRBJ2-7, with D possibly TRBD2 on 7 matching bases. This CDR3 spans 15 amino acids. Trimming shortened V by 5 bases and J by 2 bases, and 17 bases separated the two germline ends. The germline gives CDR1 SGHRS, CDR2 YFSETQ. The CDR3 DNA is TGCGCCAGCAGTCGCGGGGGCAATAATGCCTACGAGCAGTACTTC. Amino acids: CASSRGGNNAYEQYF.

J is TRBJ1-6 and V is TRBV5-6; weak D call: TRBD1 (5 bases). V was pared by 0 bases and J by 4 bases, with 14 bases between. This CDR3 has 17 amino acids. Germline CDR1 SGHDT, CDR2 YYEEEE. In nucleotides, the CDR3 is TGTGCCAGCAGCTTGGGAGTCCGGGACCTTTATAATTCACCCCTCCACTTT. It is translated as CASSLGVRDLYNSPLHF.